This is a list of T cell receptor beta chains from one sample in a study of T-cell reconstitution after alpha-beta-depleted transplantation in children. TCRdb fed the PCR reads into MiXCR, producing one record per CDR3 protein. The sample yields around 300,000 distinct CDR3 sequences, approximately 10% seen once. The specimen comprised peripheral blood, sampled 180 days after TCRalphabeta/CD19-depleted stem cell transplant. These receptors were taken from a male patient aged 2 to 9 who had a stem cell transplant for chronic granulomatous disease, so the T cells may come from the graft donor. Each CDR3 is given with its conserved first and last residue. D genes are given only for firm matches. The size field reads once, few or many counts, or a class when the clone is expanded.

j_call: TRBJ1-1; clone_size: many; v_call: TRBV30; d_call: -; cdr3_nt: TGTGCCTGGAGCCCCTTGACCGCGAACACTGAAGCTTTCTTT; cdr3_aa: CAWSPLTANTEAFF
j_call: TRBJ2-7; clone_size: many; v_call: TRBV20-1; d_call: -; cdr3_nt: TGCAGTGCTAGAGGCGAGTTGTACTACGAGCAGTACTTC; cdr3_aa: CSARGELYYEQYF
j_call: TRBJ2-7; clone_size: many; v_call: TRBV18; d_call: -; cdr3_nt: TGTGCCAGCTCCCCCGGGGGGCCGCGCACCCTCGAGCAGTACTTC; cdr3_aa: CASSPGGPRTLEQYF
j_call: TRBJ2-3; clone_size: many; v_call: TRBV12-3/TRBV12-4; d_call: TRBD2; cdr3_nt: TGTGCCAGCAGTTGGGGACTAGCCTCTTCCACAGATACGCAGTATTTT; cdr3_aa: CASSWGLASSTDTQYF
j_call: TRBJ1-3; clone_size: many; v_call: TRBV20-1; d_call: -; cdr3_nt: TGCAGTGCTAGTCGTGGGCCTGGAAACACCATATATTTT; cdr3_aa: CSASRGPGNTIYF
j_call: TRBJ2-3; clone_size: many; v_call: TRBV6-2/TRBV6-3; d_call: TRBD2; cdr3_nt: TGTGCCAGCAGTACCAAAATAGCGGGAGCCAGCACAGATACGCAGTATTTT; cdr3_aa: CASSTKIAGASTDTQYF
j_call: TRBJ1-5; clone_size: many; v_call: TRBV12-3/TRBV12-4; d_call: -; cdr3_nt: TGTGCCAGCAGTTTATCTTGGCGCGGCGGGGATCAGCCCCAGCATTTT; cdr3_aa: CASSLSWRGGDQPQHF
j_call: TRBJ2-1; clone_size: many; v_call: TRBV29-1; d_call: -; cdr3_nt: TGCAGCGTTGCCCAGCCCACGACCGACCCTCTTGAGCAGTTCTTC; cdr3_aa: CSVAQPTTDPLEQFF
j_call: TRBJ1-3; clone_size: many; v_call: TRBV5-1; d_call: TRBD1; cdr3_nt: TGCGCCAGCAGCTTGACAGGGGCGGGAGGAAACACCATATATTTT; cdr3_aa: CASSLTGAGGNTIYF
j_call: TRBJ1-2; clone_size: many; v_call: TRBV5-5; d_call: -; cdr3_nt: TGTGCCAGCAGCTCCACAGGCCCCTATGGCTACACCTTC; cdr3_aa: CASSSTGPYGYTF
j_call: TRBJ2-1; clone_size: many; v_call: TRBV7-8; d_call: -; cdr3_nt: TGTGCCAGCAGCCAGGTTGAAGCGGTGGACAATGAGCAGTTCTTC; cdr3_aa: CASSQVEAVDNEQFF
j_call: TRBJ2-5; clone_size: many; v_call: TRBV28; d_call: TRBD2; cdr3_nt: TGTGCCAGCAGTTTAGGAGGGGCGGGGGGGGAGACCCAGTACTTC; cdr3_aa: CASSLGGAGGETQYF
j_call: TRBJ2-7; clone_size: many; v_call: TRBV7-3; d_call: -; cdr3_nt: TGTGCCAGCAGCTTAGACGGATCCTACGAGCAGTACTTC; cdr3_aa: CASSLDGSYEQYF
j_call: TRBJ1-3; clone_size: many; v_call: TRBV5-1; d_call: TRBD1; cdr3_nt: TGCGCCAGCAGCTTGGAGGGACAGCGAGCAAACACCATATATTTT; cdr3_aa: CASSLEGQRANTIYF
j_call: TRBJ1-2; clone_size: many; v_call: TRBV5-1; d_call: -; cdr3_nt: TGCGCCAGCAGCTTGCGGGGGAACGGGGACTATGGCTACACCTTC; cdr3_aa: CASSLRGNGDYGYTF
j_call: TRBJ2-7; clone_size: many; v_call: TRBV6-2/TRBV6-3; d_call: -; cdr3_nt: TGTGCCAGCAGTTACGGGGGATCTACCTACGAGCAGTACTTC; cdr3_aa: CASSYGGSTYEQYF
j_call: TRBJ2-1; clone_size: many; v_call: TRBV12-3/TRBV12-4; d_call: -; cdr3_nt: TGTGCCAGCAGTTTCCGGCGGGTCGGATACAATGAGCAGTTCTTC; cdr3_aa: CASSFRRVGYNEQFF